The 10 T cell receptor beta chains below come from one sample, sequenced in a study of regulatory T cells in long-lasting Graves disease (dated by TCRdb to the early 2020s). Libraries came from multiplex PCR. Sequencing instrument: Illumina HiSeq 4000. iRepertoire HTBI primers and Arm-PCR amplification of CDR3 regions were used to construct TCR beta libraries. TCRdb applied fastp at Q25 and MiXCR to the public reads, then kept only in-frame beta chains. Entries are consolidated by CDR3 protein sequence, retaining the most common genes and DNA. The sample table contains 550,000 to 650,000 distinct CDR3 sequences; only one count was recorded for about 16% of them. The ten largest clones represent around 12% of the sample. The time point label, as the study defines it: newly diagnosed GD, antithyroid drugs for less than 3 months. RNA was extracted from PBMCs in TRIzol for both TCR sequencing and RNA sequencing.

The data were also submitted as part of a second study, on T cells in Graves' hyperthyroidism and ophthalmopathy.

The source material was peripheral blood mononuclear cells (PBMCs), sampled at new diagnosis, from a patient treated with antithyroid drugs. These receptors all come from a man aged 18 to 30 with Graves disease. Donor details come from another sample of the same person, matched by shared clones.

This clonotype showed up many times. This chain links TRBV6-1 with TRBJ2-7; TRBD2 agrees at 11 bases. V gave up 2 bases and J gave up 3 bases; unmatched junction bases: 9. In germline, CDR1 is MNHNS, CDR2 SASEGT. CDR3 size: 17 residues. CDR3 sequence: CASSEYTSGRRGYEQYF. CDR3 bases: TGTGCCAGCAGTGAATATACTAGCGGGAGAAGGGGCTACGAGCAGTACTTC.

The chain joins TRBV4-1 to TRBJ2-3, with 15 bases aligning to TRBD2. J was trimmed by 1 base and V by 1 base; bases with no gene match: 6. CDR1 and CDR2 from the germline V gene are MGHRA and YSYEKL. The CDR3 has 19 residues. The chain's CDR3 is CASSQVPGLAGGRTDTQYF. The CDR3 DNA reads TGCGCCAGCAGCCAAGTCCCGGGACTAGCGGGAGGACGCACAGATACGCAGTATTTT.

This chain links TRBV27 with TRBJ2-2; TRBD2 might be the D (6 bases). This CDR3 is 15 amino acids long. Deletions cut 4 bases from V and 2 bases from J, with 11 bases between. Germline V gene sequence: CDR1 MNHEY, CDR2 SMNVEV (reference sequence). CDR3 residues: CASSSGGHNTGELFF. The CDR3 coding sequence is TGTGCCAGCAGTTCCGGAGGGCACAACACCGGGGAGCTGTTTTTT.

This clonotype was counted many times. CDR3 sequence: CASSNRLAYTDTQYF. The CDR3 DNA reads TGTGCCAGCTCAAACCGACTAGCGTACACAGATACGCAGTATTTT. This sequence joins TRBV6-1 and TRBJ2-3, with 8 bases matching TRBD2. Looked up from germline, CDR1 is MNHNS and CDR2 is SASEGT. J gave up 2 bases and V 8 bases, and 9 bases lay outside the gene matches. The length of the CDR3 is 15 residues.

This clonotype was detected a few times. The rearrangement links TRBV7-3 to TRBJ2-1; D tentatively reads TRBD1 or TRBD2 (7 bases each). The germline CDR1 and CDR2 sequences are SGHTA and FQGTGA. The CDR3 has 15 amino acids. Deletions cut 1 base from V and 4 bases from J, with 11 bases between. The CDR3 sequence: CASSLNRGLYNEQFF. Written as DNA, the CDR3 is TGTGCCAGCAGCTTAAACAGGGGACTATACAATGAGCAGTTCTTC. The whole variable domain, filled in from reference TRBV7-3 and TRBJ2-1, reads GAGVSQTPSNKVTEKGKYVELRCDPISGHTALYWYRQSLGQGPEFLIYFQGTGAADDSGLPNDRFFAVRPEGSVSTLKIQRTERGDSAVYLCASSLNRGLYNEQFFGPGTRLTVL.

This clonotype was observed at least ten times. The chain is built from TRBV30 and TRBJ2-1; D perhaps matches TRBD1 (6 bases). The germline gives CDR1 GTSNPN, CDR2 SVGIG (reference sequence). The CDR3 contains 13 residues. V dropped 4 bases and J dropped 5 bases, with 12 bases sitting between them. The CDR3 region has the DNA TGTGCCTGGAACGGACAGTGGGACAATGAGCAGTTCTTC. Translating it yields CAWNGQWDNEQFF.

There are many counts of this clonotype. V is TRBV24-1 and J is TRBJ2-1, with 10 bases aligning to TRBD2. The germline V gene has CDR1 KGHDR and CDR2 SFDVKD. The CDR3 is 17 residues long. J lost 4 bases, V lost 4 bases, and 9 bases had no gene match. CDR3 nucleotide sequence: TGTGCCACCAGTGACTCGAGCGGGAGGGCGCCATACAATGAGCAGTTCTTC. This sequence encodes CATSDSSGRAPYNEQFF.

This clonotype was recorded many times. This chain joins TRBV18 and TRBJ2-5, with D possibly being TRBD2 (5 bases). Germline V CDR1 and CDR2: KGHSH, LQKENI. The CDR3 sequence is 14 residues long. Trimming stripped 1 base from V and 5 bases from J, with 11 bases between. CDR3 coding DNA: TGTGCCAGCTCACCACAGGCGGGCGGGGAGACCCAGTACTTC. It translates to CASSPQAGGETQYF.

This clonotype was counted many times. The rearrangement joins TRBV28 to TRBJ2-3; D perhaps matches TRBD2 (6 bases). Looked up from germline, CDR1 is MDHEN and CDR2 is SYDVKM. The CDR3 runs to 15 residues. Trimming took 5 bases from V and 4 from J, leaving 16 bases between them. CDR3 amino acids: CASSPLGGVADTQYF. In nucleotides, the CDR3 is TGTGCCAGCAGTCCGCTGGGGGGAGTAGCAGATACGCAGTATTTT.

In the case of this clonotype: A read error may be the cause here, since a much bigger clone is one base away. The chain uses TRBV11-1 and TRBJ2-7; D remains unclear. The V end was cut by 5 bases, the J end by 7 bases, with 12 bases between. The CDR3 loop spans 12 amino acids. CDR1 and CDR2 (germline): SGHAT, FQDESV (reference sequence). CDR3 residues: CASSVSRQEQYF. The DNA of the CDR3 is TGTGCCAGCAGCGTAAGCAGGCAGGAGCAGTACTTC. Combining the CDR3 with reference TRBV11-1 and TRBJ2-7 gives the whole variable domain EAEVAQSPRYKITEKSQAVAFWCDPISGHATLYWYRQILGQGPELLVQFQDESVVDDSQLPKDRFSAERLKGVDSTLKIQPAELGDSAMYLCASSVSRQEQYFGPGTRLTVT.